This TCR beta chain was recovered during a study of cytomegalovirus exposure and HLA in healthy donors. Study at large: The approximately 120 validation repertoires used the same platform as the roughly 670 first-cohort repertoires, a later analysis reported.

The table came from immunoSEQ multiplex PCR; TCRdb's copy has only in-frame clones and leaves some out. The data show about 330,000 clones, with roughly 90% seen just once and roughly 1.2% held by the top ten. It was the approximately 130-subject validation cohort, separate from the roughly 700-subject first cohort, to which the donors belonged. The receptor's source is a woman aged 25 to 39 in good health and CMV-seropositive. The sequencing sample was made of PBMCs.

CDR3 bases: TGCGCCAGCAGCCAAGGAGACAGGGTGGGTGAAAAACTGTTTTTT. Its translation: CASSQGDRVGEKLFF. The chain carries TRBV4-3 and TRBJ1-4, with TRBD1 matching over 7 bases. Unmatched junction bases numbered 6, after V lost 1 base and J lost 7 bases. Germline V lookup: CDR1 LGHNA, CDR2 YSLEER. CDR3 size: 15 residues.